A single sample is the source of the 29 T cell receptor beta chains below, sequenced in a study of blood T cell repertoires in COVID-19 (dated by TCRdb to between 2020 and 2021). The receptor library was made with the immunoSEQ multiplex PCR assay. This immuneACCESS table, as held by TCRdb, lists in-frame sequences with V and J called but not all clones. Of the missing ones, under half trace to an unresolved V gene in checked studies; the others have no known cause. This sample is represented by 200,000 to 250,000 clones; 83% of them were singletons. The top ten clones comprise around 4.6% of the sample. The material sequenced was PBMCs or T cells enriched from blood (not recorded which). The receptors were sampled from a woman between 45 and 65 years old who had been exposed to COVID-19.

The V gene is TRBV7-8, the J gene TRBJ1-2, with a possible D match to TRBD1 (5 bases). Germline CDR1 and CDR2: SGHVS and FQNEAQ. Trimming left V 4 bases short and J 5 bases short, with 11 bases between. The CDR3 length is 13 residues. The CDR3 reads CASSSDITYGYTF. The CDR3 DNA sequence: TGTGCCAGCAGCTCGGACATAACGTATGGCTACACCTTC.

CDR3 amino acids: CASSLPPGGGGVAEAFF. The CDR3 nucleotides read TGCGCCAGCAGCTTGCCCCCGGGGGGGGGTGGGGTAGCTGAAGCTTTCTTT. This sequence joins TRBV5-1 and TRBJ1-1, with TRBD1 as a possible D gene (5 bases). V was cut by 1 base and J by 6 bases, with 22 bases left in between. Germline V gene data show CDR1 as SGHRS and CDR2 as YFSETQ. The CDR3 loop spans 17 amino acids. The whole variable domain, filled in from reference TRBV5-1 and TRBJ1-1, reads KAGVTQTPRYLIKTRGQQVTLSCSPISGHRSVSWYQQTPGQGLQFLFEYFSETQRNKGNFPGRFSGRQFSNSRSEMNVSTLELGDSALYLCASSLPPGGGGVAEAFFGQGTRLTVV.

The V and J genes are TRBV30 and TRBJ1-1; maybe TRBD1 (6 bases). With 3 bases removed from V and 5 bases from J, the gap between germline ends came to 13 bases. This CDR3 has 13 amino acids. Germline CDR1 and CDR2: GTSNPN and SVGIG (reference sequence). CDR3 in amino acids: CAWSTGLGTEAFF. The CDR3 DNA reads as TGTGCCTGGAGCACAGGGCTCGGGACTGAAGCTTTCTTT.

The genes are TRBV5-4 and TRBJ1-5; unclear D gene. This CDR3 comprises 20 residues. Germline V CDR1 and CDR2: SGHNT, YYREEE (reference sequence). V lost 0 bases, J lost 1 base, and 23 bases lay in between. The CDR3 spells CASSLEGSWAGGMSNQPQHF. As DNA, the CDR3 is TGTGCCAGCAGCTTGGAAGGGAGTTGGGCCGGTGGTATGAGCAATCAGCCCCAGCATTTT.

The V gene is TRBV25-1, the J gene TRBJ1-4; TRBD1 is a possible D gene (5 bases). Germline V lookup: CDR1 MGHDK, CDR2 SYGVNS. CDR3 length: 14 residues. Trimming cost V 2 bases and J 8 bases, with 12 bases left between them. CDR3 region: CASSEGGKGEKLFF. As DNA, the CDR3 is TGTGCCAGCAGTGAAGGCGGGAAGGGGGAAAAACTGTTTTTT.

The chain recombines TRBV29-1 with TRBJ1-1, with D perhaps TRBD1 (6 bases). This CDR3 region has 13 residues. Per the germline V gene, CDR1 is SQVTM and CDR2 is ANQGSEA. V was clipped by 0 bases and J by 2 bases, with 7 bases between them. The CDR3 is CSVEEGANTEAFF. The DNA for the CDR3 is TGCAGCGTTGAAGAGGGGGCCAACACTGAAGCTTTCTTT.

The V gene is TRBV12-3 or TRBV12-4, the J gene TRBJ1-1; D perhaps matches TRBD1 (5 bases). CDR3 length: 13 amino acids. The germline V and J ends were trimmed by 10 bases and 5 bases, with 17 bases remaining between them. CDR3: CATKARPGTEAFF. CDR3 nucleotide sequence: TGTGCCACCAAGGCCCGGCCAGGGACTGAAGCTTTCTTT.

CDR3 sequence reads: CASSEGVGQGTNTEAFF. The CDR3 DNA reads TGTGCCAGCAGCGAAGGGGTCGGACAGGGGACGAACACTGAAGCTTTCTTT. V gene TRBV9 combines with J gene TRBJ1-1, with 9 nucleotides matching TRBD1. V trimming: 3 bases; J trimming: 1 base; junction bases outside the gene matches: 10. The CDR3 has 17 residues. Germline-derived CDR1 and CDR2 are SGDLS and YYNGEE.

The V gene is TRBV5-6, the J gene TRBJ2-7; tentatively, D is TRBD1 (6 bases). The V end lost 5 bases, the J end lost 5 bases, and 11 bases lay between the germline ends. Looked up from germline, CDR1 is SGHDT and CDR2 is YYEEEE. This CDR3 comprises 12 residues. CDR3 bases: TGTGCCAGCAGTTTACAGGGAAACGAGCAGTACTTC. It encodes CASSLQGNEQYF.

In this sample, this clone turned up a few times. The chain uses TRBV12-3 or TRBV12-4 and TRBJ1-1, with D uncertain. V was shortened by 3 bases and J by 4 bases, with 6 bases between the two germline ends. The CDR3 sequence is 12 residues long. CDR3 in amino acids: CASSFWSTEAFF. The CDR3 DNA is TGTGCCAGCAGTTTCTGGAGCACTGAAGCTTTCTTT.

This chain connects TRBV9 to TRBJ1-1; the D is unclear. V was cut by 0 bases and J by 3 bases, with 12 bases left in between. The germline CDR1 and CDR2 sequences are SGDLS and YYNGEE. CDR3 length equals 15 residues. CDR3 amino acids: CASSVEPGGYTEAFF. The DNA of the CDR3 is TGTGCCAGCAGCGTAGAGCCGGGTGGGTACACTGAAGCTTTCTTT. The full variable domain, completed using reference TRBV9 and TRBJ1-1, is DSGVTQTPKHLITATGQRVTLRCSPRSGDLSVYWYQQSLDQGLQFLIQYYNGEERAKGNILERFSAQQFPDLHSELNLSSLELGDSALYFCASSVEPGGYTEAFFGQGTRLTVV.

The V and J genes are TRBV6-5 and TRBJ1-1; 10 bases fit TRBD1. Germline V lookup: CDR1 MNHEY, CDR2 SVGAGI. Trimming took 8 bases from V and 4 from J; bases not matched to a gene: 10. The CDR3 length is 15 residues. The CDR3 coding sequence is TGTGCCAGCGGAAGACAGGGGGCGCCGGGCACTGAAGCTTTCTTT. Translating it yields CASGRQGAPGTEAFF.

The J gene is TRBJ1-2, the V gene TRBV27, with D possibly matching TRBD1 (6 bases). The CDR3 is made up of 13 amino acids. V lost 2 bases, J lost 4 bases, and 8 bases lay in between. Looked up from germline, CDR1 is MNHEY and CDR2 is SMNVEV (reference sequence). DNA of the CDR3: TGTGCCAGCAGTTTAGGACAGAGCTATGGCTACACCTTC. This codes for CASSLGQSYGYTF.

The gene calls are TRBV30 and TRBJ2-5; the match to TRBD2 covers 9 bases. The germline CDR1 and CDR2 sequences are GTSNPN and SVGIG (reference sequence). The CDR3 runs 14 residues. With V trimmed by 2 bases and J by 2 bases, 3 bases remained unmatched. The DNA of the CDR3 is TGTGCCTGGAGTCCGACTAGCGGACAAGAGACCCAGTACTTC. Amino acids: CAWSPTSGQETQYF.

This sequence joins TRBV6-5 and TRBJ2-3; TRBD2 aligns across 7 bases. Germline assignment: CDR1 MNHEY and CDR2 SVGAGI. V shed 11 bases, J shed 3 bases, and the junction held 11 bases outside the gene matches. CDR3 length equals 14 residues. The CDR3 reads CAVREAFGTDTQYF. CDR3 bases: TGTGCCGTCCGGGAGGCGTTCGGGACAGATACGCAGTATTTT.

This chain connects TRBV19 to TRBJ2-5; no clear D gene. CDR3 length: 13 amino acids. V dropped 6 bases and J dropped 1 base, with 9 bases sitting between them. Germline loops: CDR1 LNHDA, CDR2 SQIVND (reference sequence). The CDR3 here is CASRGRAQETQYF. CDR3 sequence (DNA): TGTGCCAGTAGGGGCAGAGCCCAAGAGACCCAGTACTTC.

This chain connects TRBV5-6 to TRBJ1-3; D gene unclear. The germline CDR1 and CDR2 sequences are SGHDT and YYEEEE. The CDR3 is 13 amino acids. Trimming took 9 bases from V and 0 from J, leaving 10 bases between them. The CDR3 region is CATTRDSGNTIYF. The CDR3 DNA reads as TGTGCCACCACTCGGGACTCTGGAAACACCATATATTTT. Full variable domain (rest looked up from reference TRBV5-6 and TRBJ1-3): DAGVTQSPTHLIKTRGQQVTLRCSPKSGHDTVSWYQQALGQGPQFIFQYYEEEERQRGNFPDRFSGHQFPNYSSELNVNALLLGDSALYLCATTRDSGNTIYFGEGSWLTVV.

The CDR3 sequence is CASSTGGLALTYEQYF. The DNA of the CDR3 is TGTGCCAGCAGTACCGGTGGACTAGCCCTAACCTACGAGCAGTACTTC. The gene calls are TRBV28 and TRBJ2-7, with TRBD2 matching over 8 bases. Germline V CDR1 and CDR2: MDHEN, SYDVKM. The CDR3 is 16 residues long. The junction had 11 bases not matched to a gene; V was cut back by 5 bases and J by 2 bases.

This clone has only a few counts. The rearrangement uses TRBV28 and TRBJ2-4; D possibly corresponds to TRBD1 (7 bases). CDR1 and CDR2 (germline): MDHEN, SYDVKM. Trimming removed 6 bases from V and 7 bases from J, with 19 bases in between. CDR3 length: 15 residues. The DNA of the CDR3 is TGTGCCAGCAGGGGGGGACAGACGACAGTGAACATTCAGTACTTC. Its translation is CASRGGQTTVNIQYF.

The chain links TRBV19 to TRBJ1-2; D unresolved. This CDR3 has 13 amino acids. V was clipped by 5 bases and J by 0 bases, with 7 bases between them. Looked up from germline, CDR1 is LNHDA and CDR2 is SQIVND (reference sequence). DNA of the CDR3: TGTGCCAGTAGTCTTGTTCCTAACTATGGCTACACCTTC. It is translated as CASSLVPNYGYTF.

This chain joins TRBV3-1 (or the pseudogene TRBV3-2) and TRBJ2-5; 12 bases are a match to TRBD2. CDR1 and CDR2 (germline): LGHDT, YNNKEL (reference sequence). The CDR3 loop spans 17 amino acids. With V trimmed by 1 base and J by 1 base, 4 bases remained unmatched. The CDR3 coding sequence is TGTGCCAGCAGCCAAGGAGGACTAGCGGGGCTCCAAGAGACCCAGTACTTC. Translating gives CASSQGGLAGLQETQYF.

The chain joins TRBV4-1 to TRBJ1-4; 7 bases are a match to TRBD1. This CDR3 region has 14 residues. J was trimmed by 7 bases and V by 1 base; bases with no gene match: 3. The V gene's germline CDR1 is MGHRA and CDR2 YSYEKL. The CDR3 sequence: CASSQAGGGEKLFF. CDR3 coding DNA: TGCGCCAGCAGCCAAGCAGGGGGTGGTGAAAAACTGTTTTTT.

This chain connects TRBV7-2 to TRBJ1-4; D gene unclear. Germline V CDR1 and CDR2: SGHTA, FQGNSA. V lost 7 bases and J lost 4, with 13 bases in between. The CDR3 spans 14 residues. The CDR3 DNA is TGTGCCAGCAAAGGTCAGAGGAATAATGAAAAACTGTTTTTT. As protein: CASKGQRNNEKLFF.

This chain joins TRBV10-3 and TRBJ2-2; 7 nucleotides align to TRBD1. The CDR3 is 15 amino acids. V gave up 6 bases and J gave up 6 bases; unmatched junction bases: 10. From germline, CDR1 is ENHRY and CDR2 SYGVKD. The DNA for the CDR3 is TGTGCCATCAGCTCATACGCCCAGGGGGCCGGGGAGCTGTTTTTT. Amino acid sequence: CAISSYAQGAGELFF.

This clone appeared a single time. J is TRBJ1-1 and V is TRBV30, with a tentative D call TRBD1 (5 bases). The V end was cut by 0 bases, the J end by 4 bases, with 12 bases between. Germline CDR1 and CDR2: GTSNPN and SVGIG (reference sequence). This CDR3 region has 14 residues. The CDR3 sequence: CAWSVRRVGTEAFF. CDR3 DNA: TGTGCCTGGAGTGTACGCAGGGTCGGCACTGAAGCTTTCTTT.

In DNA form, the CDR3 reads TGTGCCAGCTCACCATTGACAGGGCCGGATGGCTACACCTTC. As protein: CASSPLTGPDGYTF. The rearrangement links TRBV18 to TRBJ1-2; 7 positions match TRBD1. Germline assignment: CDR1 KGHSH and CDR2 LQKENI. J lost 6 bases, V lost 2 bases, and 6 bases had no gene match. The CDR3 has 14 amino acids.

A single count supports this clone. The rearrangement links TRBV19 to TRBJ2-2; 7 bases agree with TRBD2. From germline, CDR1 is LNHDA and CDR2 SQIVND (reference sequence). The CDR3 length is 15 residues. Trimming took 5 bases from V and 1 from J; bases not matched to a gene: 4. CDR3 in DNA: TGTGCCAGTAGTGGGGCTAGCGGGAACACCGGGGAGCTGTTTTTT. This sequence encodes CASSGASGNTGELFF.

The table lists this clone with a count of one. As DNA, the CDR3 is TGCGCCAGCAGCTTGTCTGCAGATACGCAGTATTTT. Encoded protein: CASSLSADTQYF. The genes are TRBV5-1 and TRBJ2-3; D is ambiguous. V was cut by 1 base and J by 4 bases, with 4 bases left in between. Germline values: CDR1 SGHRS, CDR2 YFSETQ. The CDR3 loop spans 12 amino acids.

This clone came up a few times. The chain uses TRBV28 and TRBJ1-4; tentatively, D is TRBD1 (6 bases). Looked up from germline, CDR1 is MDHEN and CDR2 is SYDVKM. V lost 4 bases and J 7 bases, leaving 16 bases between the germline ends. The CDR3 has 15 amino acids. The CDR3 DNA sequence: TGTGCCAGCAGTTACGACAGGATCGGAGGTGAAAAACTGTTTTTT. Protein sequence: CASSYDRIGGEKLFF. Looking up the rest from reference TRBV28 and TRBJ1-4 gives the full variable domain: DVKVTQSSRYLVKRTGEKVFLECVQDMDHENMFWYRQDPGLGLRLIYFSYDVKMKEKGDIPEGYSVSREKKERFSLILESASTNQTSMYLCASSYDRIGGEKLFFGSGTQLSVL.